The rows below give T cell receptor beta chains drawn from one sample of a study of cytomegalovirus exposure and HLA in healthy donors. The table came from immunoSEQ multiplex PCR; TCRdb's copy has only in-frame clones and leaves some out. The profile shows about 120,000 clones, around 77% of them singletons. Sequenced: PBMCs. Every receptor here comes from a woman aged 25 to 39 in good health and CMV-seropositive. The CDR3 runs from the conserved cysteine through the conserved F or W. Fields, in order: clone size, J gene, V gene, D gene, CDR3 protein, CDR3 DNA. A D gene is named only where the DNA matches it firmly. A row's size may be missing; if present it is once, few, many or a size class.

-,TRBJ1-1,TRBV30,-,CAWRVPGSTEAFF,TGTGCCTGGAGGGTCCCCGGGTCCACTGAAGCTTTCTTT
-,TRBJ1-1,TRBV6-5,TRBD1,CASSLLGQGVEAFF,TGTGCCAGCAGTCTGTTAGGACAGGGGGTTGAAGCTTTCTTT
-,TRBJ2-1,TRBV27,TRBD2,CASSKLAGGRDEQFF,TGTGCCAGCAGTAAACTAGCGGGAGGGCGGGATGAGCAGTTCTTC
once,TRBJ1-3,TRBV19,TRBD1,CASSRPSIGEQGASGNTIYF,TGTGCCAGTAGTAGACCTAGCATCGGAGAACAGGGGGCGTCTGGAAACACCATATATTTT
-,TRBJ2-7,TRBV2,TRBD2,CASSDGLADYEQYF,TGTGCCAGCAGTGACGGACTAGCGGACTACGAGCAGTACTTC
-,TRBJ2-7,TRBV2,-,CASSNYEQYF,TGTGCCAGCAGCAACTACGAGCAGTACTTC
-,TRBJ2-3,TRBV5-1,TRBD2,CASSRGLAGGLTDTQYF,TGCGCCAGCAGCCGCGGACTAGCGGGGGGCCTCACAGATACGCAGTATTTT
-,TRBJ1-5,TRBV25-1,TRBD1,CASSDSTGGFDQPQHF,TGTGCCAGCAGTGATTCGACAGGGGGTTTCGATCAGCCCCAGCATTTT
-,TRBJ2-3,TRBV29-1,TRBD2,CSVRLGGGSVGTDTQYF,TGCAGCGTGCGACTAGGCGGGGGGTCGGTGGGCACAGATACGCAGTATTTT
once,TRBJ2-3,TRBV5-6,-,CASSPMAGGLATDTQYF,TGTGCCAGCAGCCCGATGGCCGGGGGGCTAGCAACAGATACGCAGTATTTT